This T cell receptor (beta chain) appears in the sequencing data of a study of T cell responses to AZD1222 COVID-19 vaccine (dated by TCRdb to the early 2020s). About the study as a whole: AZD1222 recipients with second doses at about 4 weeks or about 12 weeks were pooled, because spike-specific TCR depth and breadth did not differ between schedules. A total of 230 to 250 trial participants underwent TCR sequencing, of whom roughly 210 had received two doses of AZD1222 and about 25 had received two doses of the MenACWY control vaccine. Trial participants were enrolled by age into 18-55, 56-69 and 70-plus year subgroups, with 148, 28 and 57 TCR-sequenced participants respectively. Study-wide conclusions, independent of this receptor: Epitopes outside the regions mutated in the B.1.351 and B.1.1.7 variants were reportedly recognized by nearly half of the unique spike-specific TCRs. Spike-specific TCR breadth and depth rose significantly after two AZD1222 doses compared with day 0 and with MenACWY recipients. Because no day 14 peak-response samples were available, repertoires were characterized only after the peak T cell response. Vaccine-associated CD4 TCRs spanned the whole spike protein, with dominant responses in regions 160-218 and 743-854. In the small 56-69-year group, the increase in depth fell short of significance, most likely because of low power. Most participants were white British and females outnumbered males, and the authors suggested that clonal diversity may have been underestimated. Conclusions about previously exposed vaccinees are limited, since just a handful of AZD1222 recipients were seropositive for SARS-CoV-2 at baseline.

The CDR3 regions of human TCRbeta chains were analyzed by immunosequencing. The source study handled its data this way. TCRs in the repertoires were compared against a reference library of SARS-CoV-2-specific TCRs that had been generated with the MIRA antigen-specificity platform. Breadth was defined as the fraction of unique TCRs that were SARS-CoV-2-associated, and depth was defined as the fraction of total T cells that were SARS-CoV-2-associated. Using the MIRA data, each spike-specific TCR was mapped to the spike region that the TCR reacts to and placed in a CD4 or CD8 class. Log10-transformed breadth and depth values were compared by one-way ANOVA with Sidak's multiple comparisons tests. TCRdb carries this immuneACCESS record with in-frame sequences only. Its versions omit some clonotypes, under half of them owing to an unresolved V gene in the studies checked, with the rest unexplained. V, J and clone size were drawn from that table, and D and trimming were deduced from the DNA. This sample comprises over 95,000 clones, roughly nine tenths of them detected only once. The ten largest clones capture under 5.5% of the sample.

As encoded in the germline V gene, CDR1 is SGHTA while CDR2 is FQGNSA. Its CDR3 holds 13 amino acids, cysteine through phenylalanine. Left in the record is the CDR3 DNA by itself, 39 bases read in frame from the first base. V lost 10 bases and J lost 1 base; the stretch between them is 13 bases long. The sample's time point label, decoded: baseline before first vaccination. The vaccinee samples were drawn from two UK trials, COV001 and COV002, one of which was a single-blind randomized controlled phase 2/3 trial testing AZD1222 (ChAdOx1 nCoV-19) in healthy adults. Trial participant PBMC samples were collected at day 0 and day 28 after the second dose for TCRbeta chain sequencing. For this clone: No antigen is known for it. Within one base of it there is no much larger clone, and no base qualities were kept.

This sequence originates from an adult in good health. The chain is encoded by TRBV7-2 joined to TRBJ1-1, with no confidently assigned D gene. Source: peripheral blood, taken on day 0 of AZD1222 vaccination. The DNA reads TGTGCCACCTCGGAGTTCCGGAACACTGAAGCTTTCTTT. It translates as CATSEFRNTEAFF. Beyond the CDR3, the reference TRBV7-2 and TRBJ1-1 genes provide the residues; the full variable domain reads: GAGVSQSPSNKVTEKGKDVELRCDPISGHTALYWYRQSLGQGLEFLIYFQGNSAPDKSGLPSDRFSAERTGGSVSTLTIQRTQQEDSAVYLCATSEFRNTEAFFGQGTRLTVV.